These 32 T cell receptor beta chains originate from one sample sequenced in a study of molecular identifiers for immune sequencing clone quantification. TCRdb re-derived calls from the PCR reads in MiXCR, one entry per CDR3 protein. The data hold about 510,000 distinct CDR3 sequences, with 20% to 25% observed a single time. Sample: naive CD8+ T cells from blood, with Jurkat cell RNA spiked in. Subset described: FACS-sorted CD8+CD4-CCR7+CD45RA+ naive T cells. The receptors stem from a human donor in good health. Some libraries in this study had Jurkat cell RNA spiked in.

This clonotype was counted at least ten times. The chain links TRBV20-1 to TRBJ2-2; tentatively, D is TRBD1 (7 bases). Germline V gene data show CDR1 as DFQATT and CDR2 as SNEGSKA (reference sequence). Trimming pared 0 bases from V and 6 bases from J, leaving 14 bases between. The CDR3 covers 15 residues. The CDR3 region is CSARDTGEVSGELFF. The CDR3, as DNA: TGCAGTGCTAGAGATACAGGGGAGGTTTCCGGGGAGCTGTTTTTT.

Comments on this clonotype: Being one base from a much bigger clone, this may be a read error. The chain joins TRBV27 to TRBJ2-1; D is unresolved. CDR1 and CDR2 from the germline V gene are MNHEY and SMNVEV (reference sequence). The CDR3 loop spans 15 amino acids. CDR3 amino acids: CASGLPLSPVDEQFF. The CDR3 region has the DNA TGTGCCAGCGGTTTGCCCCTTTCCCCGGTCGATGAGCAGTTCTTC.

The V gene is TRBV7-9, the J gene TRBJ2-7, with a possible D match to TRBD1 (6 bases). V was pared by 5 bases and J by 0 bases, with 17 bases between. Germline values: CDR1 SEHNR, CDR2 FQNEAQ (reference sequence). The CDR3 extends over 16 amino acids. The CDR3 region has the DNA TGTGCCAGCAGCCCTATCTCAGGGGTGAGCTCCTACGAGCAGTACTTC. This codes for CASSPISGVSSYEQYF. The whole variable domain, filled in from reference TRBV7-9 and TRBJ2-7, reads DTGVSQNPRHKITKRGQNVTFRCDPISEHNRLYWYRQTLGQGPEFLTYFQNEAQLEKSRLLSDRFSAERPKGSFSTLEIQRTEQGDSAMYLCASSPISGVSSYEQYFGPGTRLTVT.

In regard to this clonotype: This could be a read error, since a much larger clone is one nucleotide away. The chain couples TRBV29-1 to TRBJ2-2; 10 bases fit TRBD2. The germline gives CDR1 SQVTM, CDR2 ANQGSEA. The CDR3 has 16 amino acids. CDR3 DNA sequence: TGCAGCGTTGAGGGGCTAGCGGGGGCCGGAACCGGGGAGCAGTTTTTT. As protein: CSVEGLAGAGTGEQFF.

This clonotype was counted between two and nine times. J is TRBJ2-1 and V is TRBV3-1; 8 bases line up with TRBD1. The germline gives CDR1 LGHDT, CDR2 YNNKEL (reference sequence). There are 15 residues in the CDR3. V trimming: 0 bases; J trimming: 10 bases; junction bases outside the gene matches: 8. The CDR3 DNA reads as TGTGCCAGCAGCCAAGAAATCGCAGGGGGCTGGGAGCAGTTCTTC. Encoded protein: CASSQEIAGGWEQFF.

The chain uses TRBV5-3 and TRBJ2-1; D possibly corresponds to TRBD2 (5 bases). TRBV5-3 is marked as an open reading frame, function uncertain. The V and J ends lost 8 bases and 1 base respectively, with 22 bases between them. The CDR3 totals 17 residues. Here the CDR3 reads CASSSSPSRGSYNEQFF. The CDR3 nucleotides read TGTGCCAGCTCTTCCTCGCCTTCCCGAGGGTCCTACAATGAGCAGTTCTTC.

A word on this clonotype: A single base separates this from a much larger clone, so it may be a read error. The V call is TRBV6-5, the J call TRBJ2-1; TRBD2 matches 10 bases. Per germline, CDR1 MNHEY and CDR2 SVGAGI. This CDR3 has 17 amino acids. V shed 1 base, J shed 7 bases, and the junction held 10 bases outside the gene matches. CDR3: CASSYLNLAGDENEQFF. The CDR3 DNA reads as TGTGCCAGCAGTTACTTGAATCTAGCGGGGGATGAGAATGAGCAGTTCTTC.

The rearrangement links TRBV27 to TRBJ2-3, with D unclear. This CDR3 has 15 amino acids. Germline CDR1 reads MNHEY; CDR2 reads SMNVEV (reference sequence). V dropped 6 bases and J dropped 0 bases, with 13 bases sitting between them. The CDR3 DNA reads TGTGCCAGCAGCGAGGATGTCACTAGCACAGATACGCAGTATTTT. This translates into CASSEDVTSTDTQYF.

This clonotype has ten or more counts. One end of the junction is discordant with germline, which a read error may explain. The gene calls are TRBV7-9 and TRBJ2-7, with TRBD1 identical over 7 bases. Germline loops: CDR1 SEHNR, CDR2 FQNEAQ (reference sequence). The CDR3 spans 14 residues. The CDR3 sequence: CASSSRDRSYEQYF. CDR3 DNA: TGCGCCAGCAGCTCCCGGGACAGAAGCTACGAGCAGTACTTC.

About this clonotype itself: A clone one base away is much larger, so this may be a read error. This chain joins TRBV12-3 or TRBV12-4 and TRBJ2-7; 13 bases are shared with TRBD2. This CDR3 spans 17 amino acids. J lost 4 bases, V lost 0 bases, and 6 bases had no gene match. Written as DNA, the CDR3 is TGTGCCAGCAGTTTAGCGGGGGGGACTAGCGGGAATTACGAGCAGTACTTC. Its protein is CASSLAGGTSGNYEQYF.

This clonotype was counted ten times or more. This chain uses TRBV28 with TRBJ1-1, with 7 bases that match TRBD1. Trimming took 3 bases from V and 6 from J; bases not matched to a gene: 7. CDR3 length: 14 amino acids. From germline, CDR1 is MDHEN and CDR2 SYDVKM. The CDR3 loop is CASSFGTGVSEAFF. The CDR3, as DNA: TGTGCCAGCAGTTTTGGTACAGGGGTGTCTGAAGCTTTCTTT.

Ten or more counts support this clonotype. The chain carries TRBV6-6 and TRBJ2-5; D is perhaps TRBD2 (5 bases). The CDR3 extends over 15 amino acids. Deletions cut 5 bases from V and 9 bases from J, with 22 bases between. The germline CDR1 and CDR2 sequences are MNHNY and SVGAGI (reference sequence). The CDR3 bases are TGTGCCAGCAGTAACCACCCCGGGGAGCTCGCGGCCCAGTACTTC. The encoded protein is CASSNHPGELAAQYF.

This clonotype was seen only a few times. The chain combines TRBV7-9 with TRBJ1-1; TRBD1 might be the D (5 bases). With 4 bases removed from V and 3 bases from J, the gap between germline ends came to 18 bases. The germline CDR1 and CDR2 sequences are SEHNR and FQNEAQ (reference sequence). CDR3 length equals 16 residues. CDR3 residues: CASSSPRQFRDTEAFF. CDR3 bases: TGTGCCAGCAGCTCACCTAGACAGTTCCGGGACACTGAAGCTTTCTTT.

In its sample, this clonotype was seen many times. J is TRBJ1-1 and V is TRBV7-2; 7 nucleotides align to TRBD1. Trimming removed 1 base from V and 5 bases from J; junction bases left unmatched: 10. Germline V CDR1 and CDR2: SGHTA, FQGNSA. The length of the CDR3 is 16 residues. Here the CDR3 DNA reads TGTGCCAGCAGCTTAGGAGGGGGCCTTTTGCTAACTGAAGCTTTCTTT. Translated, it gives CASSLGGGLLLTEAFF.

This clonotype has at least ten counts. The chain couples TRBV29-1 to TRBJ2-3; 8 bases fit TRBD1. The CDR3 totals 16 residues. Germline V gene lookup returns CDR1 SQVTM and CDR2 ANQGSEA. With 3 bases clipped from V and 2 bases from J, the junction kept 10 bases outside the gene matches. CDR3 residues: CSVDSLDRAVTDTQYF. CDR3 nucleotide sequence: TGCAGCGTTGATAGTTTGGACAGGGCGGTCACAGATACGCAGTATTTT.

This clonotype occurred a few times. In nucleotides, the CDR3 is TGTGCCAGCAGCCCCTGGGGGATCACCGGGGAGCTGTTTTTT. Residues: CASSPWGITGELFF. The chain is built from TRBV7-9 and TRBJ2-2; TRBD1 or TRBD2 may be the D gene (5 bases each). Between the trimmed V and J ends, which lost 5 bases and 4 bases, there was a span of 11 bases. Germline V CDR1 and CDR2: SEHNR, FQNEAQ (reference sequence). The CDR3 loop spans 14 amino acids. Together with reference TRBV7-9 and TRBJ2-2, the CDR3 gives the full variable domain: DTGVSQNPRHKITKRGQNVTFRCDPISEHNRLYWYRQTLGQGPEFLTYFQNEAQLEKSRLLSDRFSAERPKGSFSTLEIQRTEQGDSAMYLCASSPWGITGELFFGEGSRLTVL.

This clonotype was counted ten times or more. This chain uses TRBV5-4 with TRBJ1-1; the match to TRBD1 covers 8 bases. Germline V gene data show CDR1 as SGHNT and CDR2 as YYREEE (reference sequence). This CDR3 is 14 amino acids long. Losses at the gene ends were 3 bases for V and 4 bases for J; bases not matched to a gene: 5. The CDR3 loop is CASSSDRAPTEAFF. The DNA of the CDR3 is TGTGCCAGCAGCTCGGACAGGGCTCCCACTGAAGCTTTCTTT. Full variable domain (missing parts from reference TRBV5-4 and TRBJ1-1): ETGVTQSPTHLIKTRGQQVTLRCSSQSGHNTVSWYQQALGQGPQFIFQYYREEENGRGNFPPRFSGLQFPNYSSELNVNALELDDSALYLCASSSDRAPTEAFFGQGTRLTVV.

Comment on this clonotype: A much larger clone differs from this one at a single base, so this may be a read error. The chain combines TRBV5-3 with TRBJ2-5, with 8 bases that match TRBD1. TRBV5-3 is assigned to the ORF class and has an uncertain function. The length of the CDR3 is 13 residues. The CDR3 sequence: CVSSSGGPETQYF. The CDR3 DNA follows: TGTGTCAGCAGCTCAGGGGGCCCTGAGACCCAGTACTTC.

This clonotype was detected ten times or more. V is TRBV6-2 or TRBV6-3 and J is TRBJ2-4, with D perhaps matching TRBD1 (6 bases). Per the germline V gene, CDR1 is MNHEY and CDR2 is SVGEGT. V was pared by 2 bases and J by 6 bases, with 11 bases between. CDR3 length: 14 amino acids. The CDR3 DNA follows: TGTGCCAGCAGTTACCCCGAAGGGGGAAACATTCAGTACTTC. It translates to CASSYPEGGNIQYF.

As regards this clonotype: One end of the junction varies from germline; a read error may be responsible. The chain carries TRBV11-2 and TRBJ2-3; D is ambiguous. CDR1 is SGHAT and CDR2 is FQNNGV in the germline V gene. There are 12 residues in the CDR3. CDR3 sequence reads: CAGSSLADTQYF. DNA for the CDR3: TGTGCCGGCAGCTCCCTAGCAGATACGCAGTATTTT.

The gene calls are TRBV21-1 and TRBJ2-1; the table gives TRBD2 as D, unverified against the DNA. TRBV21-1 is flagged as a pseudogene. This CDR3 comprises 19 residues. The CDR3 DNA sequence: TGTGCCAGCAGCAAACTTAAGCCTAGCGGCCCCATAAGCTACAATGAGCAGTTCTTC. Translation gives CASSKLKPSGPISYNEQFF.

This clonotype was counted many times. The genes are TRBV4-3 and TRBJ1-5; 9 bases line up with TRBD1. Germline CDR1 is LGHNA and CDR2 is YSLEER. The V and J ends lost 4 bases and 6 bases, in that order; junction bases with no gene match: 7. This CDR3 spans 15 amino acids. The CDR3: CASSPGQGLGQPQHF. Written as DNA, the CDR3 is TGCGCCAGCAGCCCGGGACAGGGACTCGGTCAGCCCCAGCATTTT.

About this clonotype: One end of the junction does not line up with germline, which may come from a read error. The chain is built from TRBV15 and TRBJ2-5, with 7 bases lining up with TRBD1. CDR1 is LNHNV, CDR2 YYDKDF, per germline (reference sequence). The CDR3 extends over 13 amino acids. In nucleotides, the CDR3 is TGTGCCACCAGGGACAGGCCCCAAGAGACCCGGTACTTC. Translated, it gives CATRDRPQETRYF. Based on the CDR3 plus reference TRBV15 and TRBJ2-5, the full variable domain is DAMVIQNPRYQVTQFGKPVTLSCSQTLNHNVMYWYQQKSSQAPKLLFHYYDKDFNNEADTPDNFQSRRPNTSFCFLDIRSPGLGDTAMYLCATRDRPQETRYFGPGTRLLVL.

This clonotype was observed a handful of times. The chain couples TRBV7-9 to TRBJ2-3, with D hard to call. The V gene's germline CDR1 is SEHNR and CDR2 FQNEAQ (reference sequence). The CDR3 is 15 residues long. Trimming shortened V by 2 bases and J by 4 bases, and 13 bases separated the two germline ends. CDR3 sequence reads: CASSLTPGEADTQYF. Written as DNA, the CDR3 is TGTGCCAGCAGCTTAACCCCGGGTGAGGCAGATACGCAGTATTTT.

The sample holds a few counts of this clonotype. This sequence joins TRBV19 and TRBJ2-4, with TRBD2 as a possible D gene (6 bases). The CDR3 is 12 amino acids. Germline assignment: CDR1 LNHDA and CDR2 SQIVND (reference sequence). Trimming pared 3 bases from V and 16 bases from J, leaving 16 bases between. CDR3 loop: CASSMEGRIPYF. In nucleotides, the CDR3 is TGTGCCAGTAGTATGGAGGGTCGGATCCCTTACTTC. Drawing the rest from reference TRBV19 and TRBJ2-4, the complete variable domain is DGGITQSPKYLFRKEGQNVTLSCEQNLNHDAMYWYRQDPGQGLRLIYYSQIVNDFQKGDIAEGYSVSREKKESFPLTVTSAQKNPTAFYLCASSMEGRIPYFGAGTRLSVL.

As concerns this clonotype: Possible read error: a much larger clone is one base away. The rearrangement uses TRBV4-1 and TRBJ2-7, with 7 bases matching TRBD2. The CDR3 is made up of 12 amino acids. Germline V gene lookup returns CDR1 MGHRA and CDR2 YSYEKL. The CDR3 is CASSHHAGEQCF. CDR3 coding DNA: TGCGCCAGCAGCCACCATGCGGGGGAGCAGTGCTTC.

This clonotype showed up many times. V is TRBV5-1 and J is TRBJ2-7; 7 bases match TRBD1. The CDR3 contains 13 residues. The ends lost 5 bases at V and 3 bases at J; junction bases unmatched: 5. Looked up from germline, CDR1 is SGHRS and CDR2 is YFSETQ. In DNA form, the CDR3 reads TGCGCCAGCAGTACAGGGGTCGACTACGAGCAGTACTTC. It translates to CASSTGVDYEQYF.

A note on this clonotype: Possible read error: a much larger clone is one base away. This chain uses TRBV20-1 with TRBJ2-7; a weak D match, TRBD1 (5 bases). Germline V gene data show CDR1 as DFQATT and CDR2 as SNEGSKA (reference sequence). The CDR3 totals 13 residues. As DNA, the CDR3 is TGCAATGCTAGAGCAGGGCACTCCTACGAGCAGTACTTC. This translates into CNARAGHSYEQYF.

This clonotype showed up just a few times. This chain uses TRBV5-1 with TRBJ1-1; D may be TRBD1 (6 bases). The CDR3 runs to 15 residues. V shed 2 bases and J shed 5 bases, with 16 bases lying between them. The germline CDR1 and CDR2 sequences are SGHRS and YFSETQ. The CDR3 bases are TGCGCCAGCAGCTTCGGGTCGGGGGCAAGAACTGAAGCTTTCTTT. Protein product: CASSFGSGARTEAFF.

This clonotype was found many times. J is TRBJ2-6 and V is TRBV12-3 or TRBV12-4; D uncertain. The CDR3 has 13 amino acids. The V end lost 4 bases, the J end lost 15 bases, and 16 bases lay between the germline ends. The CDR3 coding sequence is TGTGCCAGCAGTTCTAGGACGGCATATAGCCTGACTTTC. The encoded protein is CASSSRTAYSLTF.

In this sample, this clonotype turned up many times. The chain links TRBV4-3 to TRBJ1-2; weak D call: TRBD1 (6 bases). Per the germline V gene, CDR1 is LGHNA and CDR2 is YSLEER. The germline V and J ends were trimmed by 3 bases and 0 bases, with 8 bases remaining between them. The CDR3 contains 14 residues. CDR3 nucleotide sequence: TGCGCCAGCAGCCACTACAGGGCTAACTATGGCTACACCTTC. This translates into CASSHYRANYGYTF.

This clonotype has more than one count but fewer than ten. V usage is TRBV7-9 and J usage is TRBJ1-4, with D hard to call. The CDR3 spans 17 residues. Trimming took 1 base from V and 0 from J, leaving 12 bases between them. Per germline, CDR1 SEHNR and CDR2 FQNEAQ (reference sequence). In nucleotides, the CDR3 is TGTGCCAGCAGCTTAGTGGGGTGGAAAGCAACTAATGAAAAACTGTTTTTT. It is translated as CASSLVGWKATNEKLFF.